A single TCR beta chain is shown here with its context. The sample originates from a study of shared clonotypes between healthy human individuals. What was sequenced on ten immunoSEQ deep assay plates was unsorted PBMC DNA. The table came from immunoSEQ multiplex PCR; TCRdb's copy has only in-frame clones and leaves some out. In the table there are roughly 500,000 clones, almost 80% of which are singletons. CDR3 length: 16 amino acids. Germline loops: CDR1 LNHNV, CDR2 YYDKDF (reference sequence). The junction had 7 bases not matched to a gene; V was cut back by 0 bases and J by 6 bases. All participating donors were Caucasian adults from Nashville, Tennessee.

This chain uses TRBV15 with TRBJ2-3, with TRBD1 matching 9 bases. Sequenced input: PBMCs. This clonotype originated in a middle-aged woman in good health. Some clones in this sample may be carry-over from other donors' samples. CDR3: CATSRDPGQGTDTQYF. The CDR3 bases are TGTGCCACCAGCAGAGACCCGGGACAGGGAACGGATACGCAGTATTTT.